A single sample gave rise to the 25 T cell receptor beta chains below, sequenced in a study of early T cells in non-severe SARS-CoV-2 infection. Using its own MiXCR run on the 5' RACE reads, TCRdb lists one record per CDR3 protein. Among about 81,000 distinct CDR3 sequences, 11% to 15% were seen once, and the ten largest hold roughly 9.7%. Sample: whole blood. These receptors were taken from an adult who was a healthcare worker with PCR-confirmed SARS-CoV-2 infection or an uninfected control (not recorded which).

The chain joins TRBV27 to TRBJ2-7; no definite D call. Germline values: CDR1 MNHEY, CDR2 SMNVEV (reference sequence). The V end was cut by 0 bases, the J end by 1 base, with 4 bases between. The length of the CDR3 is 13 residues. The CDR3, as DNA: TGTGCCAGCAGTTTATCGATTTCCTACGAGCAGTACTTC. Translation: CASSLSISYEQYF.

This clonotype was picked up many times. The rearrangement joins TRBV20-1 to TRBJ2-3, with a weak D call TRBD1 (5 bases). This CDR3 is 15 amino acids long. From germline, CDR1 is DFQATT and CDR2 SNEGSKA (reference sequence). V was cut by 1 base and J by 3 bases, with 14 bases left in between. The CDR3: CSARVKGRTTDTQYF. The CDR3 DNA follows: TGCAGTGCTAGAGTCAAGGGGCGAACTACAGATACGCAGTATTTT.

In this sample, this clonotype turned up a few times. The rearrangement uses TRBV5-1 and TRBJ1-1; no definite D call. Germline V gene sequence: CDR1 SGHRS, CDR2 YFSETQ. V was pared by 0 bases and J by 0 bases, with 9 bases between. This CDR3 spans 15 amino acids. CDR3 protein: CASSLDATVNTEAFF. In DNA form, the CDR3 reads TGCGCCAGCAGCTTGGACGCGACTGTGAACACTGAAGCTTTCTTT.

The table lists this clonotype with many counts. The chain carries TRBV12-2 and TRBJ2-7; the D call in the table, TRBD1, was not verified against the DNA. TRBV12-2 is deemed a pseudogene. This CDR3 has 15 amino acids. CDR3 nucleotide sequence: TGTGCAAGTCGCTTATCAGTACAGGGGGGCGGCGAGCAGTACTTC. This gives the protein CASRLSVQGGGEQYF.

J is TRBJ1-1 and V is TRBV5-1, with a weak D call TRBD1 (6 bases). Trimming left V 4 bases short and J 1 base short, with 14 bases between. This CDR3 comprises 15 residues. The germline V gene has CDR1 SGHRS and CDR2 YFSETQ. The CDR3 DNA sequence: TGCGCCAGCAGCCCCCGGGTAGGGGGGAACACTGAAGCTTTCTTT. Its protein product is CASSPRVGGNTEAFF. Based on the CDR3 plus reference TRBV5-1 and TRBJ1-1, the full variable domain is KAGVTQTPRYLIKTRGQQVTLSCSPISGHRSVSWYQQTPGQGLQFLFEYFSETQRNKGNFPGRFSGRQFSNSRSEMNVSTLELGDSALYLCASSPRVGGNTEAFFGQGTRLTVV.

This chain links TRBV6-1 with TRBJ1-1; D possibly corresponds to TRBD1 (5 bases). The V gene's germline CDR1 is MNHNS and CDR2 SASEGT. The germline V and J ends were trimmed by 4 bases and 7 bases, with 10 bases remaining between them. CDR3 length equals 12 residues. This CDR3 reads CASSVREFEAFF. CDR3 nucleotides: TGTGCCAGCAGTGTCAGGGAGTTTGAAGCTTTCTTT.

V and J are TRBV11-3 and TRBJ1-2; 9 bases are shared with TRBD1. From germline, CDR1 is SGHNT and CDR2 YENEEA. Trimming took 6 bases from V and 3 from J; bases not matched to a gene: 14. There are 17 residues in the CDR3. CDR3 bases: TGTGCCAGCAGGGCTTCTGCTAGGGACAGGGCGGACTATGGCTACACCTTC. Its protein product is CASRASARDRADYGYTF.

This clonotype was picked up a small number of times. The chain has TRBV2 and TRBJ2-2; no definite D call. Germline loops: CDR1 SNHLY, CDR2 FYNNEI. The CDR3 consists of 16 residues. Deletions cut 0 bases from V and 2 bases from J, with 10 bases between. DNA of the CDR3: TGTGCCAGCAGTGAAGCAGGGCTGGGCAACACCGGGGAGCTGTTTTTT. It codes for CASSEAGLGNTGELFF. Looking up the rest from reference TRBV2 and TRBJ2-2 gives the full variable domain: EPEVTQTPSHQVTQMGQEVILRCVPISNHLYFYWYRQILGQKVEFLVSFYNNEISEKSEIFDDQFSVERPDGSNFTLKIRSTKLEDSAMYFCASSEAGLGNTGELFFGEGSRLTVL.

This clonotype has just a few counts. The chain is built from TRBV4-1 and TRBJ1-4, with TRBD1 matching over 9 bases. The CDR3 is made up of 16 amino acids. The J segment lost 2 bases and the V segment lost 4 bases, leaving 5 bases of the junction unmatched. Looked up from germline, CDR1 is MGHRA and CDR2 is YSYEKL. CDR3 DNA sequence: TGCGCCAGCAGCCCCGGGACAGGGATGACTAATGAAAAACTGTTTTTT. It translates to CASSPGTGMTNEKLFF.

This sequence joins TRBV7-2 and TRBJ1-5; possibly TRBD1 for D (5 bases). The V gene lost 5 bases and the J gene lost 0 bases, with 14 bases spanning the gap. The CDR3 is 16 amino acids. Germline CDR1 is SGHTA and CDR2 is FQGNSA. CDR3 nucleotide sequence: TGTGCCAGCAGCCCCCGTTGGGGGGATAGCAATCAGCCCCAGCATTTT. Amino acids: CASSPRWGDSNQPQHF.

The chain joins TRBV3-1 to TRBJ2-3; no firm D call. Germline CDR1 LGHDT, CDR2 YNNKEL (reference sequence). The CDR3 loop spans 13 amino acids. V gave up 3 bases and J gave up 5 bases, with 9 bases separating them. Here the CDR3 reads CASSHTLGDTQYF. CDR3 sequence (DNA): TGTGCCAGCAGCCACACCCTAGGAGATACGCAGTATTTT.

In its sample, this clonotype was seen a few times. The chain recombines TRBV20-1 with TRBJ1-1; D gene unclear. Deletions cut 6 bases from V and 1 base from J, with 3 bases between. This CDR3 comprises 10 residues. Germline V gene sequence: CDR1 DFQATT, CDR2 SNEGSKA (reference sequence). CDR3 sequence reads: CSATNTEAFF. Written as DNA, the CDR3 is TGCAGTGCAACGAACACTGAAGCTTTCTTT.

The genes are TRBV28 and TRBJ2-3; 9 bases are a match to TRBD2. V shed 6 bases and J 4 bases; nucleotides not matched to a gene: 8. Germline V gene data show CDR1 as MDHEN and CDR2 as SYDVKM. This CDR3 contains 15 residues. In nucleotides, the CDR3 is TGTGCCAGCAGCCAAAGCGGGGGGATTTCAGATACGCAGTATTTT. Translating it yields CASSQSGGISDTQYF.

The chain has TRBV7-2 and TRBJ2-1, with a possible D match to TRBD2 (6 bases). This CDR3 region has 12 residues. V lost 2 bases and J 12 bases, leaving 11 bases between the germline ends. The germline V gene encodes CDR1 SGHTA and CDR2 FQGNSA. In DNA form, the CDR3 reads TGTGCCAGCAGCTTAATCGGACTAATGCAGTTCTTC. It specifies CASSLIGLMQFF.

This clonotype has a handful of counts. The CDR3 protein is CASRVGTNNEQFF. The CDR3 DNA reads as TGTGCCAGCAGGGTCGGTACGAACAATGAGCAGTTCTTC. V and J are TRBV6-1 and TRBJ2-1, with no clear D. V lost 6 bases and J lost 5, with 11 bases in between. Germline lookup yields CDR1 MNHNS and CDR2 SASEGT. This CDR3 has 13 residues.

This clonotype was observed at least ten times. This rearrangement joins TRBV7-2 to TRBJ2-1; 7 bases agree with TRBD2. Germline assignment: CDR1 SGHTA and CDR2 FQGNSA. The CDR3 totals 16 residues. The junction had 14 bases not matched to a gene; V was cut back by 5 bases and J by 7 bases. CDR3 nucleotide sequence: TGTGCCAGCAGCCGGCCTAGCGGAGATTTCGGGAATGAGCAGTTCTTC. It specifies CASSRPSGDFGNEQFF. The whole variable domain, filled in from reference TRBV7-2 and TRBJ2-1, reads GAGVSQSPSNKVTEKGKDVELRCDPISGHTALYWYRQSLGQGLEFLIYFQGNSAPDKSGLPSDRFSAERTGGSVSTLTIQRTQQEDSAVYLCASSRPSGDFGNEQFFGPGTRLTVL.

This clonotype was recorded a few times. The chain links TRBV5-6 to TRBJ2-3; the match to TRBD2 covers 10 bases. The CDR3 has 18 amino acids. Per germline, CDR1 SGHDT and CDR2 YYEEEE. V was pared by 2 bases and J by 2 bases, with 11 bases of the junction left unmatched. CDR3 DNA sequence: TGTGCCAGCAGCTTTACCGTAGGACTAGCGGATTTCACAGATACGCAGTATTTT. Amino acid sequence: CASSFTVGLADFTDTQYF. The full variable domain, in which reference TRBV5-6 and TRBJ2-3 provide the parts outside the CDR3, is DAGVTQSPTHLIKTRGQQVTLRCSPKSGHDTVSWYQQALGQGPQFIFQYYEEEERQRGNFPDRFSGHQFPNYSSELNVNALLLGDSALYLCASSFTVGLADFTDTQYFGPGTRLTVL.

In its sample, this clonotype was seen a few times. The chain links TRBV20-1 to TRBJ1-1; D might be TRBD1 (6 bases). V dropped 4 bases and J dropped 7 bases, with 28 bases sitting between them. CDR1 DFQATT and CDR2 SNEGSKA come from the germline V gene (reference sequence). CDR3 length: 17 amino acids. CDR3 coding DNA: TGCAGTGCTAATCCTTACTCCGCTTTTACCAGGGGATTTGAAGCTTTCTTT. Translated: CSANPYSAFTRGFEAFF.

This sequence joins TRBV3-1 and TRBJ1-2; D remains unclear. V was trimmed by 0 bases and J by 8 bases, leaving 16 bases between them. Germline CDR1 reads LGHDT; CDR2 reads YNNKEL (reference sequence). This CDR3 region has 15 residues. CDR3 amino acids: CASSQDYRAAGGYTF. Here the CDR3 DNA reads TGTGCCAGCAGCCAAGATTATCGGGCGGCAGGAGGCTACACCTTC.

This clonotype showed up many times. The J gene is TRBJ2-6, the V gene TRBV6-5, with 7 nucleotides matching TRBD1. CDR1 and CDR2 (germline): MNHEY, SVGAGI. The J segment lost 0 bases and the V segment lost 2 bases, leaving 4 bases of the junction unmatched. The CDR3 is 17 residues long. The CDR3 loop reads CASSYGDSHSGANVLTF. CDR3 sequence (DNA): TGTGCCAGCAGTTACGGGGACAGTCACTCTGGGGCCAACGTCCTGACTTTC.

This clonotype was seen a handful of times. CDR3: CASSQDLVGLAGRANTGELFF. In nucleotides, the CDR3 is TGTGCCAGCAGCCAAGATCTTGTGGGACTAGCGGGGCGGGCGAACACCGGGGAGCTGTTTTTT. The V call is TRBV4-2, the J call TRBJ2-2, with 13 nucleotides matching TRBD2. J gave up 0 bases and V 0 bases, and 10 bases lay outside the gene matches. The CDR3 covers 21 residues. Germline-derived CDR1 and CDR2 are LGHNA and YNFKEQ.

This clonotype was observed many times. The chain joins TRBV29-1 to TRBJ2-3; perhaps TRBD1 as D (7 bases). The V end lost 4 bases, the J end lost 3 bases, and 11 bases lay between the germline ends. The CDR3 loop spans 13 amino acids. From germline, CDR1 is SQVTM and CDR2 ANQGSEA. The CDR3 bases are TGCAGCGTTGGGAGGGGGCCTACAGATACGCAGTATTTT. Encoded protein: CSVGRGPTDTQYF.

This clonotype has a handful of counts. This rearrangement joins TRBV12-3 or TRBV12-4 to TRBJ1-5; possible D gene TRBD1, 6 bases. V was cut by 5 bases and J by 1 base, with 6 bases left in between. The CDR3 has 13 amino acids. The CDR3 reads CASSGTSNQPQHF. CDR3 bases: TGTGCCAGCAGTGGGACAAGCAATCAGCCCCAGCATTTT.

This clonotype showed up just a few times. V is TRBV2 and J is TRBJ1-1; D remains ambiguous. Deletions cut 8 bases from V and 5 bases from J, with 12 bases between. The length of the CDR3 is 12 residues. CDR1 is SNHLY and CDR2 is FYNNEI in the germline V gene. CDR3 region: CASSAGGTEAFF. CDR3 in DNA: TGTGCCAGCTCCGCTGGTGGTACTGAAGCTTTCTTT.

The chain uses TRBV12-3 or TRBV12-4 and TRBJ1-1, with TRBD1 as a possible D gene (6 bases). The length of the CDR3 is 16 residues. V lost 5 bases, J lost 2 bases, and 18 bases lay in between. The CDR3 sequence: CASSPQGSISNTEAFF. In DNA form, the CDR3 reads TGTGCCAGCAGTCCACAGGGATCCATCAGTAACACTGAAGCTTTCTTT.